This TCR beta chain was identified in a study of beta chain features in type 1 diabetes. The CDR3 spans 15 residues. J gave up 2 bases and V 4 bases, and 7 bases lay outside the gene matches. Germline CDR1 is SGHDT and CDR2 is YYEEEE. Isolated RNA was reverse transcribed in full, so expressed TCRB transcripts were sequenced. Here immunoSEQ multiplex PCR was the method, and the copy in TCRdb shows in-frame clones only, minus some. This repertoire shows hundreds of thousands of clones, approximately 31% found once; its top ten account for 0.05% to 0.065%. Input material: naive CD4+ T cells from blood. The source of this sequence is a man aged 18-30 years in good health. This sequence joins TRBV5-6 and TRBJ2-3; 7 bases fit TRBD2. CDR3 region: CASSAASGLTDTQYF. The CDR3 nucleotides read TGTGCCAGCAGCGCTGCTAGCGGCCTCACAGATACGCAGTATTTT.